This TCR beta chain came from a study of human T cells and chemical hapten exposure. There are 14 residues in the CDR3. Trimming removed 2 bases from V and 8 bases from J, with 15 bases in between. Germline V gene sequence: CDR1 SGHAT, CDR2 FQNNGV. TCRdb recomputed calls from the RACE reads with MiXCR, one row per CDR3 protein. The table records 70,000 to 100,000 distinct CDR3 sequences, 7.5% to 9.5% of them present only once. This clonotype was counted between two and nine times. As to time point: patch test 1, 2 weeks after DPC sensitization. The sample's treatment: therapeutic diphenylcyclopropenone sensitization with weekly scalp DPC.

The receptor comes from a woman aged 25 to 39 with alopecia areata. Some clones in this sample may be carry-over from other donors' samples. The chain has TRBV11-2 and TRBJ1-2; D gene ambiguous. The source material was whole blood, sampled in connection with sensitization to the hapten diphenylcyclopropenone (DPC). CDR3 sequence (DNA): TGTGCCAGCAGCTTATTCTCCCTTTTTGAAGGCTACACCTTC. This encodes CASSLFSLFEGYTF.